This record covers a single T cell receptor (beta chain). This clone was seen only once. Its antigen remains undetermined. It has no much larger one-base neighbor in the sample; base qualities were not kept. Using the deep immunoSEQ assay, multiplex PCR amplified TCR CDR3 regions from genomic DNA. Extracted genomic DNA from each cell subset was distributed evenly across all wells of several immunoSEQ 96-well plates, and each plate was treated as a replicate. Each replicate PCR for sorted subsets received about 210 ng genomic DNA, equal to roughly 30,000 T cell genomes. The purified libraries were quantified using a Qubit 3.0 fluorometer, sized with a Bioanalyzer 2100, and then quantified again using the KAPA Library Quantification kit. A separate single-read 150-cycle Illumina NextSeq 550 flow cell was used to sequence each immunoSEQ 96-well plate. From the authors' description of their analysis: Because only junctional sequences without quality scores were contained in the immunoSEQ output, filtering matching that applied to full-length reads could not be performed. Sequences were annotated with PyIR, a Python wrapper for IgBLAST v1.9, and V/J genes and CDR3 were assigned using IMGT germline references. Reads were filtered out if the reads had weak V/J assignments (E-value above 1e-6), no CDR3, stop codons, out-of-frame junctions, or ambiguous translated residues. V3J clonotypes were defined by identical inferred V gene, J gene, and CDR3 amino acid sequence. To compute the percentage overlap between repertoires, the number of shared unique clonotypes was divided by the size of the smaller repertoire. Richness of each repertoire was evaluated using RTK rarefaction, the Chao1 estimator, and Recon v2.1 estimates of unobserved clonotypes. OLGA was used to compute generation probabilities for all TCRbeta clonotypes that the gDNA method yielded from a handful of donors. TCRdb mirrors the immuneACCESS table, restricted to in-frame sequences. Some clones are absent from its copies; in checked studies, under half trace to an unresolved V gene, and the reason for the others is unknown. The DNA was the basis for D and trimming; V, J and clone size are from that table. For this sample the table gives under 850,000 clones, of which approximately 92% were detected only once. The ten most abundant clones make up less than 25% of the sample.

This sample stems from a study of shared clonotypes between healthy human individuals (dated by TCRdb to 2020 to 2021). In the study overall: A few men and a couple of women, aged 18 to 49 years, made up the cohort. For each donor, CD4 naive and CD4 memory were each run on three plates, CD8 naive on two plates, and CD8 memory on one plate. Blood TCR repertoires of a handful of healthy adults were deeply sequenced to estimate repertoire size and the extent of clonotype sharing between individuals. To increase sequencing depth and limit assay-specific biases, different laboratories used diverse techniques to prepare libraries and sequence TCR repertoires. Leukapheresis yielded between about 0.8 and 9.5 billion PBMCs per donor. What the study reported, not specific to this receptor: Sharing across a few donors was observed for roughly 5% of naive CD4, about 3.2% of naive CD8, about 2.3% of memory CD4, and about 0.4% of memory CD8 clonotypes. Naive subsets generally had larger estimated clonotype richness than memory subsets did. Only blood was sampled, and tissue TCR repertoires likely differ from those in blood. The small number of donors limited the genetic and exposure-history diversity represented. Pairwise subsampling indicated that sequencing depth was expected to affect the degree of clonotype sharing among donors. Compared with non-shared clonotypes, clonotypes shared by all four sorted-subset donors had higher generation probabilities. Rarefaction of sorted-subset datasets indicated incomplete sequencing despite the large sequencing depth.

CD8 naive samples consisted of CD45RO-negative cells that were positively selected for CCR7, yielding a CD45RA+CCR7+ population without TemRA cells. The donors were healthy, HIV-negative adults with no recently reported acute infections or vaccinations. Every donor was a Caucasian adult living in Nashville, Tennessee, USA. After blood collection by leukapheresis, PBMCs were isolated using Ficoll-Histopaque density gradient centrifugation and then cryopreserved in the vapor phase of liquid nitrogen. Purity and quantity of every magnetically sorted T cell population were checked by analytical flow cytometry. Genomic DNA was isolated from every sorted fraction and measured by UV absorbance on a Nanodrop 2000c. CDR1 and CDR2, per the germline V gene (reference sequence), are SEHNR and FQNEAQ. Relative to germline, V is 4 bases shorter and J is 2 bases shorter, with 11 bases between their ends. From its cysteine to its phenylalanine, the CDR3 spans 14 amino acids. Only the CDR3 portion is preserved as DNA: 42 bases, with reading frame beginning at the first base.

Sequenced material: naive CD8+ T cells sorted from blood. The cell subset or site label, as the study defines it: CD45RA+CCR7+. The receptor's source is a man aged 30 to 39 in good health. Here the chain combines TRBV7-9 and TRBJ2-5; no D gene is confidently identified. The bases read TGTGCCAGCAGCTCCCCCCACCTACAAGAGACCCAGTACTTC. Its translation is CASSSPHLQETQYF.